This T cell receptor (beta chain) was sequenced during a study of blood T cell repertoires in COVID-19. Study-wide context: Samples of COVID-19 (acute and convalescent) were obtained from the United States, Italy and Spain. The cDNA or gDNA used as material had been derived from T cells, B-cell-depleted T cells, or PBMCs.

This clone was detected only once. The germline gives CDR1 MNHEY, CDR2 SVGAGI. The CDR3 has 14 residues. With V trimmed by 7 bases and J by 4 bases, 8 bases remained unmatched. In the original workflow: How many nucleated cells were present was estimated from reference gene primer amplification. Profiling relied on immunoSEQ multiplex PCR, and the TCRdb table lists in-frame clones only, not all of them. V and J calls and clone size follow that table, whereas D and trimming were derived from the DNA. The sample shows around 250,000 clones, 86% of them seen only once. The chain has TRBV6-5 and TRBJ1-2, with 8 positions matching TRBD1. The receptor's source is a man aged 40-50 years with active or convalescent COVID-19. Sequenced input: peripheral blood. CDR3 nucleotides: TGTGCCAGCATAATAAGGCAGGGGGCCTATGGCTACACCTTC. Amino acids: CASIIRQGAYGYTF.